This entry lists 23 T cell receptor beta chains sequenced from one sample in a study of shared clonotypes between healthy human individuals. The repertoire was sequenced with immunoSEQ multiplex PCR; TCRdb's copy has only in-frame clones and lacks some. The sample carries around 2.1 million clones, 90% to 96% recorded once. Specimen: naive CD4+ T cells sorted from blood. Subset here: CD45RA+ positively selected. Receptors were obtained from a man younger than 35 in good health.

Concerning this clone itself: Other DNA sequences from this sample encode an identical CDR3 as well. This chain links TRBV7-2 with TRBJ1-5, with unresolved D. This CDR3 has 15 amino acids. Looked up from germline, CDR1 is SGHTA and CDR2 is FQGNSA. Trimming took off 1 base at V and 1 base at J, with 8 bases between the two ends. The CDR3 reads CASSLGTLSNQPQHF. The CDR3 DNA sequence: TGTGCCAGCAGCTTAGGTACACTCAGCAATCAGCCCCAGCATTTT.

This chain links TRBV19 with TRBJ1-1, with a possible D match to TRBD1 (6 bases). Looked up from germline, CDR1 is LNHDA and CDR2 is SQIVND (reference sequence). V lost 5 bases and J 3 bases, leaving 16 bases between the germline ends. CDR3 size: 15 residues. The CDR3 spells CASSSSDRIYTEAFF. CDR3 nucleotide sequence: TGTGCCAGTAGTTCGTCCGACAGGATATACACTGAAGCTTTCTTT.

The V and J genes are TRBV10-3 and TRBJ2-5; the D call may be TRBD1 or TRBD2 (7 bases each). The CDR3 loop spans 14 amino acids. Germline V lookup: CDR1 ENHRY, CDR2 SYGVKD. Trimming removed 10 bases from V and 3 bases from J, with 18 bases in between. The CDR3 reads CASGGQGGEETQYF. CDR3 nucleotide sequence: TGTGCCAGCGGGGGTCAGGGGGGCGAAGAGACCCAGTACTTC.

CDR3 nucleotide sequence: TGCGCCAGCAGCCCGGGACAAAATAGCAATCAGCCCCAGCATTTT. Protein product: CASSPGQNSNQPQHF. The J gene is TRBJ1-5, the V gene TRBV5-1; weak D call: TRBD1 (6 bases). CDR1 is SGHRS and CDR2 is YFSETQ in the germline V gene. The CDR3 has 15 residues. Trimming removed 4 bases from V and 0 bases from J, with 11 bases in between.

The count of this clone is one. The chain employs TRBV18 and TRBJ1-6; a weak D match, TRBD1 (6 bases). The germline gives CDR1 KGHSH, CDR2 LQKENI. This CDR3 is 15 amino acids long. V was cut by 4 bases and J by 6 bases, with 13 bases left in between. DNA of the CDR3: TGTGCCAGCTCACGAAACAGGGCCCCTAATTCACCCCTCCACTTT. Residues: CASSRNRAPNSPLHF.

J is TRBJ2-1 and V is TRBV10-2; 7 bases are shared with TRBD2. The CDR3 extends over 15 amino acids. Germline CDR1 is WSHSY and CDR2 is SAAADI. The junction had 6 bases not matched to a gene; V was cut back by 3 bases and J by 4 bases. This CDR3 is CASSDATSAYNEQFF. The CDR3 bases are TGCGCCAGCAGTGATGCAACTAGCGCGTACAATGAGCAGTTCTTC.

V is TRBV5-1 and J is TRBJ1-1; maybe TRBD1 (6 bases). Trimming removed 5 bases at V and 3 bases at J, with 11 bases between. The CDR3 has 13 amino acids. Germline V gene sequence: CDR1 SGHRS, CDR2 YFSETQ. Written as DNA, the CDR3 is TGCGCCAGCAGTTGGACAGCTGACACTGAAGCTTTCTTT. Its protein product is CASSWTADTEAFF.

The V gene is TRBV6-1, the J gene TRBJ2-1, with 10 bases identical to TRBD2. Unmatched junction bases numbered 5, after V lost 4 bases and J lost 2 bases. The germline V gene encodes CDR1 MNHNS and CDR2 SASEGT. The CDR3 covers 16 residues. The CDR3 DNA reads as TGTGCCAGCAGTGCCGGACTAGCGGCACCCTACAATGAGCAGTTCTTC. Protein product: CASSAGLAAPYNEQFF.

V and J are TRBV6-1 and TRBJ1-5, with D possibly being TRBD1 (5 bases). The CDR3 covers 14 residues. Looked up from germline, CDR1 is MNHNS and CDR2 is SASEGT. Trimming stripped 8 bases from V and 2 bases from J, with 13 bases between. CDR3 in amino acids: CASSRGEGNQPQHF. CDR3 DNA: TGTGCCAGCTCTCGGGGGGAAGGCAATCAGCCCCAGCATTTT.

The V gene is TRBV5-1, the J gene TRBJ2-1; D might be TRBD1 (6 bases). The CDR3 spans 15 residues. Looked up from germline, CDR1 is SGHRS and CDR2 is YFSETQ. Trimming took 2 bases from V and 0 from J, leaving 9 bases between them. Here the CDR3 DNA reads TGCGCCAGCAGCTTCACAGGGACCTCCTACAATGAGCAGTTCTTC. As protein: CASSFTGTSYNEQFF.

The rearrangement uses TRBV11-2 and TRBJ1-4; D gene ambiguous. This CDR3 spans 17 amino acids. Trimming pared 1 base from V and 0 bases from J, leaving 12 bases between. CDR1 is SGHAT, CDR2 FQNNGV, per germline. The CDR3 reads CASSLVGGLATNEKLFF. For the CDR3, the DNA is TGTGCCAGCAGCTTAGTCGGAGGATTGGCAACTAATGAAAAACTGTTTTTT.

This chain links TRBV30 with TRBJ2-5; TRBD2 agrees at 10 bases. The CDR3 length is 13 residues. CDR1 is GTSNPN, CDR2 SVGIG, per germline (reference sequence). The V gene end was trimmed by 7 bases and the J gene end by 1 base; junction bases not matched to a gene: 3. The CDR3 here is CALSGGAQETQYF. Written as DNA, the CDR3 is TGTGCCTTGAGCGGGGGGGCCCAAGAGACCCAGTACTTC.

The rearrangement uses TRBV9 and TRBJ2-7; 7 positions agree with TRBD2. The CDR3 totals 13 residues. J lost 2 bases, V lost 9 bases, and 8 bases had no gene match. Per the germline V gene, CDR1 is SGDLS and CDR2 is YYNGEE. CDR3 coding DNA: TGTGCCACCTCAACGCGGGAGACCTACGAGCAGTACTTC. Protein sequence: CATSTRETYEQYF.

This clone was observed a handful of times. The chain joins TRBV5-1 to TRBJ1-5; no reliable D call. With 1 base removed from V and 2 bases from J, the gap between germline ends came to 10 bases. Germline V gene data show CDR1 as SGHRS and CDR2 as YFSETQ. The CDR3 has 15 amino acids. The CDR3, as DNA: TGCGCCAGCAGCTTGTTAGGGAATGGCAATCAGCCCCAGCATTTT. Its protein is CASSLLGNGNQPQHF.

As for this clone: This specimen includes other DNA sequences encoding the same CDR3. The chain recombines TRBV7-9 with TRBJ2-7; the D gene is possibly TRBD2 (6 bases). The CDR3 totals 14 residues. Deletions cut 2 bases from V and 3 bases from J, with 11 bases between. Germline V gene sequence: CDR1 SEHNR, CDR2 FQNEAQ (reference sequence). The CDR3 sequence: CASSLLAGNYEQYF. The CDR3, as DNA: TGTGCCAGCAGCTTACTGGCGGGGAACTACGAGCAGTACTTC.

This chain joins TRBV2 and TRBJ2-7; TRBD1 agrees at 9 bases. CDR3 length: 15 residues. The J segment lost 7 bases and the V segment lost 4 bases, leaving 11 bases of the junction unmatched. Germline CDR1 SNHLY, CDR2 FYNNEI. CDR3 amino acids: CASSGQGVFSGEQYF. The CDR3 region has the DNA TGTGCCAGCAGTGGACAGGGGGTTTTTTCGGGTGAGCAGTACTTC.

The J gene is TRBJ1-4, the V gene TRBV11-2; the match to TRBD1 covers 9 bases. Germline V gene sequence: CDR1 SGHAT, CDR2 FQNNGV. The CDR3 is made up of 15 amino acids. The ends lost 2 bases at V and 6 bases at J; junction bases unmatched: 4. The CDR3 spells CASSLTTGGDEKLFF. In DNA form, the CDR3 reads TGTGCCAGCAGCTTAACGACAGGGGGGGATGAAAAACTGTTTTTT.

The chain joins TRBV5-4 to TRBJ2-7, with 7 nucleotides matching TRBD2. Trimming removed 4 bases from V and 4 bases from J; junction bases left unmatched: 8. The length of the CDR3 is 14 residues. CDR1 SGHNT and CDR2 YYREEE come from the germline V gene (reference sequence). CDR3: CASSAGVALYEQYF. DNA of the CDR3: TGTGCCAGCAGCGCGGGGGTAGCTTTGTACGAGCAGTACTTC.

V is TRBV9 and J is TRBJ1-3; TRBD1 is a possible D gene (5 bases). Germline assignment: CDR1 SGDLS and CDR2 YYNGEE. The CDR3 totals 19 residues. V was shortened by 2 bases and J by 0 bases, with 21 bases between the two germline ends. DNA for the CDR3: TGTGCCAGCAGCGTGGAATACGACCCCAAGGGGACCTCTGGAAACACCATATATTTT. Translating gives CASSVEYDPKGTSGNTIYF.

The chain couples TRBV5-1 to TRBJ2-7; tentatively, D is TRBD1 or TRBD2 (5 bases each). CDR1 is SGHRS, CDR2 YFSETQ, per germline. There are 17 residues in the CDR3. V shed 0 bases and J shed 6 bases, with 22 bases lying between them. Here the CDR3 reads CASSLEGSGLRPSEQYF. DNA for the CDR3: TGCGCCAGCAGCTTGGAGGGGAGCGGTCTGCGCCCCTCCGAGCAGTACTTC.

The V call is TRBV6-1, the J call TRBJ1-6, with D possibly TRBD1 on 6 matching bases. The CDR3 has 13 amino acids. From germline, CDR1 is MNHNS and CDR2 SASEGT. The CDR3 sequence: CGSGGGLNSPLHF. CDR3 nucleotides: TGTGGTAGTGGGGGCGGACTAAATTCACCCCTCCACTTT.

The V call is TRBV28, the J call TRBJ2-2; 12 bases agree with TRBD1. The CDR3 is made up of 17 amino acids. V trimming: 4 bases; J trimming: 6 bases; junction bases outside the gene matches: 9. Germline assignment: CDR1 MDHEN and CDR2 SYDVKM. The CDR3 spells CASSSRDRGRVAGELFF. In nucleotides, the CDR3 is TGTGCCAGCAGTTCCCGGGACAGGGGGCGAGTGGCCGGGGAGCTGTTTTTT.

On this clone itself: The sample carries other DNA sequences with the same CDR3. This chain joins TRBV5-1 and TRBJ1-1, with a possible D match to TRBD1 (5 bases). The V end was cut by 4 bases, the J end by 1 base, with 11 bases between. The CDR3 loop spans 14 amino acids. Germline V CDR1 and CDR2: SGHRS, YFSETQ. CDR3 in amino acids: CASSLDTGNTEAFF. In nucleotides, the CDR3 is TGCGCCAGCAGCCTGGACACGGGGAACACTGAAGCTTTCTTT.